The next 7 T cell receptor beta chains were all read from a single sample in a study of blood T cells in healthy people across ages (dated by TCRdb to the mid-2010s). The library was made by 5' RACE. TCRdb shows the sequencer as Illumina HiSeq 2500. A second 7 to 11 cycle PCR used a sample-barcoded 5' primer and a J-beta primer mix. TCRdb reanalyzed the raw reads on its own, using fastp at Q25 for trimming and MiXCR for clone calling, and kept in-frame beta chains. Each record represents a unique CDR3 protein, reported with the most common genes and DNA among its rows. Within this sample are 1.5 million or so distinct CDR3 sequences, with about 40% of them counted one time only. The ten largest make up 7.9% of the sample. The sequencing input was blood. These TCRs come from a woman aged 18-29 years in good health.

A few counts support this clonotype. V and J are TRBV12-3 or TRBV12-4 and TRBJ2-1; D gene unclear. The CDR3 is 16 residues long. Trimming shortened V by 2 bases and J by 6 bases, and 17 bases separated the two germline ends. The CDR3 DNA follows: TGTGCCAGCAGTTTATTAGTCCTCCCACGACCCAATGAGCAGTTCTTC. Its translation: CASSLLVLPRPNEQFF.

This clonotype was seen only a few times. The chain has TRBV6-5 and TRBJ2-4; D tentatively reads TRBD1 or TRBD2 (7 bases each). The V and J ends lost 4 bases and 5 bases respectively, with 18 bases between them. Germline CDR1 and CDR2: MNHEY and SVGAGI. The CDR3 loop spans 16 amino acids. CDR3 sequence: CASSLSSGGVQNIQYF. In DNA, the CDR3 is TGTGCCAGCAGTTTGTCCTCAGGGGGGGTTCAAAACATTCAGTACTTC.

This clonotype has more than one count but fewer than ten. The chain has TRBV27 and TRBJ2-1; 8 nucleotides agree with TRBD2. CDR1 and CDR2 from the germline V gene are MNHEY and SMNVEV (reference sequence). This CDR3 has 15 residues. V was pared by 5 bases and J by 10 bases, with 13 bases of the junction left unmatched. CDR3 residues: CASSLNSGTNYEQFF. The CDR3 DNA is TGTGCCAGCAGTCTCAATAGCGGGACCAACTACGAGCAGTTCTTC.

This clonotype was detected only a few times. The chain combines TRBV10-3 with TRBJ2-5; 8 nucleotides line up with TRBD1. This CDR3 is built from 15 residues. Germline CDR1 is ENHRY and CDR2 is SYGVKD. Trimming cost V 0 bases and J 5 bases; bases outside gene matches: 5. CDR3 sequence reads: CAISESARGLETQYF. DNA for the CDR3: TGTGCCATCAGTGAGTCAGCCAGGGGGCTCGAGACCCAGTACTTC.

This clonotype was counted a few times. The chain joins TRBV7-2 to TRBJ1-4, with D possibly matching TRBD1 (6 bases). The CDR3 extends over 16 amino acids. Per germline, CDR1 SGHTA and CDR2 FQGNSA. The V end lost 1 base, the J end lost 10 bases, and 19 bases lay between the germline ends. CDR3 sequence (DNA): TGTGCCAGCAGCTTAGGAACAGGGAGGGGCCAGGGAAAACTGTTTTTT. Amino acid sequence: CASSLGTGRGQGKLFF.

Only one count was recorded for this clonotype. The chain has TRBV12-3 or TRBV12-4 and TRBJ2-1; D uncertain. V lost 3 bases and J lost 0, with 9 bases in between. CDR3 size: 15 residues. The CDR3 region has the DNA TGTGCCAGCAGTTTGGTGAAACTCTCCTACAATGAGCAGTTCTTC. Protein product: CASSLVKLSYNEQFF.

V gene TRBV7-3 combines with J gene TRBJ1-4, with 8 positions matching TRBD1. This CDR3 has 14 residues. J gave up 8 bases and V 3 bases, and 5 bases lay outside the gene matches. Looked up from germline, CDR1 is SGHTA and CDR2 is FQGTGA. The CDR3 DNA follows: TGTGCCAGCAGCTTGGACAGGGTAGACGAAAAACTGTTTTTT. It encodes CASSLDRVDEKLFF.